This passage covers 23 T cell receptor beta chains from one sample sequenced in a study of neurological immune-mediated disorders. Via MiXCR, TCRdb re-called the 5' RACE reads, giving one row per CDR3 protein. Here the sample spans about 95,000 distinct CDR3 sequences, roughly 3.5% being singletons. The sample taken for sequencing was PBMCs. The source is a woman younger than 30 with multiple sclerosis.

This clonotype was found many times. The rearrangement joins TRBV5-1 to TRBJ2-7; no clear D gene. V dropped 0 bases and J dropped 0 bases, with 13 bases sitting between them. The CDR3 consists of 16 residues. Germline CDR1 reads SGHRS; CDR2 reads YFSETQ. Here the CDR3 reads CASSLVGGRSSYEQYF. CDR3 nucleotide sequence: TGCGCCAGCAGCTTGGTCGGTGGCCGAAGCTCCTACGAGCAGTACTTC.

This clonotype was observed at least ten times. The rearrangement uses TRBV20-1 and TRBJ2-3; 8 nucleotides align to TRBD2. V lost 6 bases and J lost 2; bases outside the gene matches: 10. The CDR3 runs to 15 residues. CDR1 and CDR2 (germline): DFQATT, SNEGSKA (reference sequence). The DNA of the CDR3 is TGCAGTGCCCAAGGCCCGGGGGGGTCCACAGATACGCAGTATTTT. It encodes CSAQGPGGSTDTQYF.

This clonotype was counted at least ten times. This rearrangement joins TRBV11-2 to TRBJ2-3; the D gene is possibly TRBD1 (5 bases). V lost 5 bases and J lost 5, with 20 bases in between. The CDR3 length is 16 residues. From germline, CDR1 is SGHAT and CDR2 FQNNGV. In DNA, the CDR3 is TGTGCCAGCAGCCAAAAAGGGGCCCTACCGGGAGATACGCAGTATTTT. Amino acids: CASSQKGALPGDTQYF.

This clonotype was counted at least ten times. V and J are TRBV29-1 and TRBJ1-4; 8 bases line up with TRBD1. Losses at the gene ends were 5 bases for V and 7 bases for J; bases not matched to a gene: 6. The CDR3 runs to 13 residues. Germline V lookup: CDR1 SQVTM, CDR2 ANQGSEA. CDR3 amino acids: CSVQGATGEKLFF. In DNA, the CDR3 is TGCAGCGTTCAGGGGGCTACCGGTGAAAAACTGTTTTTT.

This clonotype came up many times. The rearrangement joins TRBV5-1 to TRBJ2-5, with D hard to call. The CDR3 covers 15 residues. Germline CDR1 SGHRS, CDR2 YFSETQ. Trimming cost V 2 bases and J 0 bases, with 11 bases left between them. This CDR3 is CASSFFAAYQETQYF. The CDR3 DNA sequence: TGCGCCAGCAGCTTTTTTGCGGCATACCAAGAGACCCAGTACTTC.

This clonotype was seen at least ten times. V is TRBV25-1 and J is TRBJ2-2; 8 positions agree with TRBD2. Germline CDR1 MGHDK, CDR2 SYGVNS. V lost 1 base and J lost 1; bases outside the gene matches: 2. This CDR3 has 16 residues. In DNA, the CDR3 is TGTGCCAGCAGTGAATTCCGGGGGGGGAACACCGGGGAGCTGTTTTTT. This gives the protein CASSEFRGGNTGELFF.

This clonotype was observed many times. The chain couples TRBV6-2 or TRBV6-3 to TRBJ2-1; TRBD2 matches at 7 bases. J was trimmed by 0 bases and V by 6 bases; bases with no gene match: 5. This CDR3 has 15 amino acids. CDR1 is MNHEY, CDR2 SVGEGT, per germline. The CDR3, as DNA: TGTGCCAGCAGGGTGGGAGGGAGCTCCTACAATGAGCAGTTCTTC. The encoded protein is CASRVGGSSYNEQFF.

This clonotype was counted at least ten times. The CDR3 DNA sequence: TGTGCCAGCAGCTCTCAGGGACAGGGAGGCACCGGGGAGCTGTTTTTT. Encoded protein: CASSSQGQGGTGELFF. This chain uses TRBV7-9 with TRBJ2-2; 9 bases are a match to TRBD1. The germline V gene has CDR1 SEHNR and CDR2 FQNEAQ (reference sequence). After removal of 4 bases from V and 4 bases from J, the junction contained 7 bases not matched to a gene. The CDR3 runs 16 residues.

This clonotype was counted many times. The gene calls are TRBV9 and TRBJ2-2; D remains ambiguous. The CDR3 is 12 amino acids. The V end lost 2 bases, the J end lost 4 bases, and 3 bases lay between the germline ends. Germline loops: CDR1 SGDLS, CDR2 YYNGEE. CDR3 in DNA: TGTGCCAGCAGCGTCTCCACCGGGGAGCTGTTTTTT. The encoded protein is CASSVSTGELFF. The full variable domain, rest sourced from reference TRBV9 and TRBJ2-2, is DSGVTQTPKHLITATGQRVTLRCSPRSGDLSVYWYQQSLDQGLQFLIQYYNGEERAKGNILERFSAQQFPDLHSELNLSSLELGDSALYFCASSVSTGELFFGEGSRLTVL.

This clonotype was counted at least ten times. CDR3 sequence reads: CASSQGLAGGPEQFF. As DNA, the CDR3 is TGTGCCAGCAGCCAAGGGCTAGCGGGAGGGCCTGAGCAGTTCTTC. The rearrangement uses TRBV7-3 and TRBJ2-1, with 12 bases identical to TRBD2. V trimming: 5 bases; J trimming: 9 bases; junction bases outside the gene matches: 8. This CDR3 has 15 residues. CDR1 is SGHTA and CDR2 is FQGTGA in the germline V gene.

This clonotype has ten or more counts. V and J are TRBV7-9 and TRBJ2-5, with a weak D call TRBD2 (6 bases). V was cut by 8 bases and J by 9 bases, with 31 bases left in between. This CDR3 is 17 amino acids long. Germline loops: CDR1 SEHNR, CDR2 FQNEAQ (reference sequence). CDR3 region: CASPLRVQSAGIRAQYF. In DNA, the CDR3 is TGTGCCAGCCCTCTTCGGGTTCAAAGCGCGGGGATTAGGGCCCAGTACTTC.

This clonotype came up many times. The rearrangement links TRBV24-1 to TRBJ1-2, with TRBD1 matching 10 bases. V lost 4 bases and J lost 8; bases outside the gene matches: 9. The CDR3 covers 15 residues. Germline CDR1 is KGHDR and CDR2 is SFDVKD. The chain's CDR3 is CATSDETGGRGGYTF. CDR3 DNA sequence: TGTGCCACCAGTGACGAGACAGGGGGCAGGGGAGGCTACACCTTC.

At least ten counts were recorded for this clonotype. The chain carries TRBV30 and TRBJ2-1, with unresolved D. Looked up from germline, CDR1 is GTSNPN and CDR2 is SVGIG (reference sequence). This CDR3 contains 13 residues. V was pared by 1 base and J by 0 bases, with 4 bases between. The CDR3 protein is CAWSADSYNEQFF. In DNA, the CDR3 is TGTGCCTGGAGTGCAGACTCCTACAATGAGCAGTTCTTC.

The sample holds many counts of this clonotype. J is TRBJ2-1 and V is TRBV5-1; no reliable D call. V was trimmed by 2 bases and J by 8 bases, leaving 11 bases between them. The CDR3 length is 13 residues. Germline CDR1 and CDR2: SGHRS and YFSETQ. DNA for the CDR3: TGCGCCAGCAGCTTTGGGATAGGCGATGAGCAGTTCTTC. It codes for CASSFGIGDEQFF. Drawing the rest from reference TRBV5-1 and TRBJ2-1, the complete variable domain is KAGVTQTPRYLIKTRGQQVTLSCSPISGHRSVSWYQQTPGQGLQFLFEYFSETQRNKGNFPGRFSGRQFSNSRSEMNVSTLELGDSALYLCASSFGIGDEQFFGPGTRLTVL.

This clonotype was seen many times. The chain links TRBV7-8 to TRBJ1-3; D remains unclear. The CDR3 covers 14 residues. Germline V gene lookup returns CDR1 SGHVS and CDR2 FQNEAQ. Trimming pared 5 bases from V and 8 bases from J, leaving 16 bases between. The CDR3 reads CASSRSSGRDTIYF. The CDR3 DNA reads as TGTGCCAGCAGCCGTTCGTCGGGTAGGGACACCATATATTTT.

This clonotype has a count of ten or more. J is TRBJ1-1 and V is TRBV7-3; no clear D gene. The CDR3 length is 13 residues. The ends were cut back, 4 bases at V and 6 bases at J, with 12 bases in the middle. Germline V gene data show CDR1 as SGHTA and CDR2 as FQGTGA. CDR3 loop: CASSSNPFSEAFF. DNA of the CDR3: TGTGCCAGCAGCTCAAATCCCTTCTCTGAAGCTTTCTTT.

In regard to this clonotype: A much larger clone sits a single nucleotide away, making a read error possible. The chain recombines TRBV28 with TRBJ2-2; D possibly matches TRBD1 or TRBD2 (5 bases each). The V end lost 6 bases, the J end lost 4 bases, and 12 bases lay between the germline ends. This CDR3 is 14 amino acids long. Germline lookup yields CDR1 MDHEN and CDR2 SYDVKM. CDR3: CASRWGTGTGELFF. The CDR3 DNA reads TGTGCCAGCAGGTGGGGGACGGGCACCGGGGAGCTGTTTTTT.

This clonotype was counted ten times or more. CDR3 residues: CASSQGPPREQYF. The CDR3 DNA reads as TGTGCCAGCAGCCAAGGGCCGCCTCGGGAGCAGTACTTC. The chain links TRBV3-1 to TRBJ2-7, with no clear D. CDR1 is LGHDT, CDR2 YNNKEL, per germline (reference sequence). Trimming left V 1 base short and J 7 bases short, with 11 bases between. The CDR3 totals 13 residues.

This clonotype was counted at least ten times. The V call is TRBV2, the J call TRBJ2-6; D gene unclear. CDR1 is SNHLY and CDR2 is FYNNEI in the germline V gene. The CDR3 length is 15 residues. V lost 3 bases, J lost 0 bases, and 6 bases lay in between. The CDR3 coding sequence is TGTGCCAGCAGTGATCAGAGCTCTGGGGCCAACGTCCTGACTTTC. This gives the protein CASSDQSSGANVLTF.

This clonotype was observed at least ten times. The rearrangement joins TRBV5-5 to TRBJ2-2; D might be TRBD2 (5 bases). The CDR3 runs to 16 residues. CDR1 is SGHKS, CDR2 YYEKEE, per germline (reference sequence). V shed 4 bases and J shed 0 bases, with 13 bases lying between them. The CDR3 DNA reads TGTGCCAGCAGCCTCTCGGGAAATTCGAACACCGGGGAGCTGTTTTTT. It codes for CASSLSGNSNTGELFF.

This clonotype was recorded at least ten times. This sequence joins TRBV11-2 and TRBJ2-1; D remains ambiguous. In germline, CDR1 is SGHAT, CDR2 FQNNGV. Trimming pared 5 bases from V and 10 bases from J, leaving 9 bases between. This CDR3 is built from 11 residues. CDR3: CASSLQTEQFF. CDR3 coding DNA: TGTGCCAGCAGCCTCCAGACCGAGCAGTTCTTC.

This clonotype was observed at least ten times. The chain carries TRBV27 and TRBJ1-1; tentatively, D is TRBD1 (5 bases). With 1 base removed from V and 4 bases from J, the gap between germline ends came to 16 bases. Germline loops: CDR1 MNHEY, CDR2 SMNVEV (reference sequence). The CDR3 consists of 16 residues. CDR3 sequence (DNA): TGTGCCAGCAGTTTATTATATGGGTCGGGGCCCACTGAAGCTTTCTTT. This codes for CASSLLYGSGPTEAFF.

About this clonotype: This clone may be a read error of a much larger clone one base away. This chain uses TRBV20-1 with TRBJ2-5; D perhaps matches TRBD1 (5 bases). V lost 5 bases and J lost 1, with 14 bases in between. CDR1 is DFQATT, CDR2 SNEGSKA, per germline (reference sequence). This CDR3 comprises 14 residues. CDR3: CSAHSQVLQETQYF. The DNA for the CDR3 is TGCAGTGCTCACTCACAGGTCCTCCAAGAGACCCAGTACTTC.